This TCR beta chain was recovered during a study of CD8 T cells in ankylosing spondylitis. Study conclusions and caveats: Clones linked to disease were reported to show significant enrichment in matched ankylosing spondylitis synovial fluid. A TCR beta motif of 7 to 9 highly homologous variants seemed to mark ankylosing spondylitis blood.

In making TCR beta libraries, quantitative 5'-RACE with molecular barcodes was used. TCRdb used MiXCR to reprocess the 5' RACE reads, holding one entry per CDR3 protein. The repertoire holds 250,000 or so distinct CDR3 sequences, with about 24% as singletons. This clonotype has more than one count but fewer than ten. Its antigen is unknown. This clonotype originated in a male donor with ankylosing spondylitis or in good health (not recorded which). Sample: blood, either unsorted or a sorted T cell fraction (not recorded which).

The CDR3, as DNA: TGTGCCAGCAGCTTAGGACCAAGCGGGGAGCTGTTTTTT. Translation gives CASSLGPSGELFF. This chain joins TRBV11-2 and TRBJ2-2; D gene unclear. CDR3 length equals 13 residues. Germline assignment: CDR1 SGHAT and CDR2 FQNNGV. The V end lost 1 base, the J end lost 7 bases, and 7 bases lay between the germline ends.